The sequence of this TCR beta chain was determined in a study of tumor and adjacent non-tumor tissue in lung cancer. Study background: Histology: under 15 adenocarcinoma, a couple of squamous cell carcinoma, 1 small cell lung cancer.

A modified ARM-PCR protocol with three rounds of nested PCR amplified TCRbeta. TCRdb re-analysed the multiplex PCR reads in MiXCR, keeping a single row per CDR3 protein. The sample has more than 85,000 distinct CDR3 sequences; approximately 87% are singletons. The CDR3 consists of 14 residues. RNA was extracted from bulk tissue without any cell sorting. On this clonotype itself: One junction end disagrees with the germline gene, perhaps due to a read error.

The V call is TRBV12-3 or TRBV12-4, the J call TRBJ1-5; D might be TRBD1 (6 bases). The sequence was obtained from a man aged 65 to 85 with non-small cell lung cancer. The material sequenced was lung tumor tissue. The DNA of the CDR3 is TGTGCCAGCAGGAACAGGGAGTTGCATCAGCCCCATCACTTT. It is translated as CASRNRELHQPHHF.